One sample yielded the 24 T cell receptor beta chains listed below, sequenced in a study of blood T cell repertoires in COVID-19. The table came from immunoSEQ multiplex PCR; TCRdb's copy has only in-frame clones and leaves some out. The sample yields hundreds of thousands of clones, under 85% seen once. Sequenced sample: peripheral blood. The receptors here all came from a woman between 25 and 40 years old with COVID-19, enrolled during active disease.

This sequence joins TRBV27 and TRBJ2-1; 11 nucleotides align to TRBD2. Losses at the gene ends were 6 bases for V and 3 bases for J; bases not matched to a gene: 10. The V gene's germline CDR1 is MNHEY and CDR2 SMNVEV (reference sequence). The CDR3 runs 17 residues. As DNA, the CDR3 is TGTGCCAGCAGACCACAATTACTAGCGGGGGACTACAATGAGCAGTTCTTC. Its translation: CASRPQLLAGDYNEQFF.

The CDR3 spells CASSGQVNQPQHF. CDR3 nucleotide sequence: TGCGCCAGTTCGGGACAGGTCAATCAGCCCCAGCATTTT. This chain uses TRBV4-3 with TRBJ1-5; 8 nucleotides line up with TRBD1. After removal of 9 bases from V and 3 bases from J, the junction contained 4 bases not matched to a gene. Germline V CDR1 and CDR2: LGHNA, YSLEER. CDR3 length: 13 amino acids.

J is TRBJ2-1 and V is TRBV6-2 or TRBV6-3; 9 bases align to TRBD2. CDR3 length: 13 residues. Germline V lookup: CDR1 MNHEY, CDR2 SVGEGT. V dropped 6 bases and J dropped 13; count of bases not matched to a gene: 10. The CDR3 region has the DNA TGTGCCAGCAGCCGGGGACTAGCTGCCTCCCAGTTCTTC. Translation gives CASSRGLAASQFF.

This clone was seen a single time. The chain combines TRBV4-1 with TRBJ1-1; 10 bases agree with TRBD1. The CDR3 is 16 amino acids. Germline CDR1 is MGHRA and CDR2 is YSYEKL. J was trimmed by 5 bases and V by 0 bases; bases with no gene match: 6. Here the CDR3 reads CASSQEPDRGGTEAFF. In DNA, the CDR3 is TGCGCCAGCAGCCAAGAGCCGGACAGGGGGGGTACTGAAGCTTTCTTT.

This clone was observed once. The gene calls are TRBV30 and TRBJ1-2; D ambiguous. Germline CDR1 is GTSNPN and CDR2 is SVGIG (reference sequence). Trimming cost V 1 base and J 6 bases, with 6 bases left between them. The CDR3 length is 11 residues. The CDR3 sequence: CAWSGGNGYTF. The CDR3 DNA sequence: TGTGCCTGGAGTGGAGGGAATGGCTACACCTTC.

The rearrangement links TRBV6-1 to TRBJ2-7; possibly TRBD1 for D (6 bases). V shed 3 bases and J shed 5 bases, with 14 bases lying between them. The CDR3 is made up of 14 amino acids. The germline V gene has CDR1 MNHNS and CDR2 SASEGT. The chain's CDR3 is CASSDRGGLDEQYF. CDR3 nucleotides: TGTGCCAGCAGTGACAGGGGCGGTCTTGACGAGCAGTACTTC.

There are a few counts of this clone. The rearrangement links TRBV5-4 to TRBJ2-5, with a tentative D call TRBD2 (6 bases). The CDR3 length is 12 residues. V lost 9 bases, J lost 1 base, and 10 bases lay in between. Germline-derived CDR1 and CDR2 are SGHNT and YYREEE (reference sequence). The CDR3 is CATAGFQETQYF. For the CDR3, the DNA is TGTGCCACCGCGGGGTTCCAAGAGACCCAGTACTTC.

This clone was counted between two and nine times. The V gene is TRBV3-1 (or the pseudogene TRBV3-2), the J gene TRBJ2-2; possibly TRBD1 for D (5 bases). CDR1 and CDR2 (germline): LGHDT, YNNKEL (reference sequence). The germline V and J ends were trimmed by 6 bases and 6 bases, with 8 bases remaining between them. This CDR3 is 12 amino acids long. The CDR3 DNA is TGTGCCAGCAGGGGGCAGGCCGGGGAGCTGTTTTTT. Amino acids: CASRGQAGELFF.

This clone appeared a few times. The V call is TRBV7-2, the J call TRBJ1-1; possible D gene TRBD1, 6 bases. Trimming removed 3 bases at V and 5 bases at J, with 16 bases between. This CDR3 region has 15 residues. The germline CDR1 and CDR2 sequences are SGHTA and FQGNSA. Here the CDR3 DNA reads TGTGCCAGCAGCTTTACCAGGACAGTAAGGACTGAAGCTTTCTTT. This codes for CASSFTRTVRTEAFF.

This clone was found a few times. This sequence joins TRBV7-9 and TRBJ2-1, with 8 bases that match TRBD2. CDR3 length: 17 residues. V trimming: 5 bases; J trimming: 8 bases; junction bases outside the gene matches: 17. Germline-derived CDR1 and CDR2 are SEHNR and FQNEAQ (reference sequence). Here the CDR3 reads CASSHKTSGQNWYEQFF. CDR3 bases: TGTGCCAGCAGCCATAAAACTAGCGGACAAAACTGGTATGAGCAGTTCTTC.

This CDR3 reads CASSPGRAGNQPQHF. CDR3 coding DNA: TGTGCCAGCTCACCGGGGAGGGCAGGCAATCAGCCCCAGCATTTT. The rearrangement uses TRBV18 and TRBJ1-5; D gene ambiguous. Trimming pared 3 bases from V and 2 bases from J, leaving 11 bases between. Germline V gene data show CDR1 as KGHSH and CDR2 as LQKENI. This CDR3 has 15 amino acids.

This clone was recorded a few times. The genes are TRBV27 and TRBJ2-3; D might be TRBD1 (6 bases). The CDR3 has 17 amino acids. Looked up from germline, CDR1 is MNHEY and CDR2 is SMNVEV (reference sequence). V shed 5 bases and J shed 1 base, with 19 bases lying between them. The CDR3 DNA reads TGTGCCAGCAGTCGCCTGGGGGCAGGGAGTGGCACAGATACGCAGTATTTT. Its translation: CASSRLGAGSGTDTQYF.

J is TRBJ2-5 and V is TRBV5-1; TRBD1 matches at 9 bases. This CDR3 comprises 16 residues. Trimming cost V 4 bases and J 4 bases; bases outside gene matches: 11. CDR1 is SGHRS, CDR2 YFSETQ, per germline. In nucleotides, the CDR3 is TGCGCCAGCAGCCCACTGGGACAGGGTGTACGAGAGACCCAGTACTTC. Translated, it gives CASSPLGQGVRETQYF.

The chain combines TRBV19 with TRBJ1-5; D unclear. The CDR3 contains 13 residues. V was clipped by 8 bases and J by 5 bases, with 13 bases between them. The germline V gene encodes CDR1 LNHDA and CDR2 SQIVND (reference sequence). This chain's CDR3 is CASRGTLYQPQHF. The CDR3 DNA reads as TGTGCCAGTCGGGGAACACTGTATCAGCCCCAGCATTTT.

This clone was detected only once. The rearrangement links TRBV15 to TRBJ1-1, with D perhaps TRBD1 (5 bases). The CDR3 is 13 residues long. V gave up 3 bases and J gave up 10 bases, with 15 bases separating them. Germline V CDR1 and CDR2: LNHNV, YYDKDF (reference sequence). Here the CDR3 DNA reads TGTGCCACCAGCAGCAGTAAGGGGAAGGGAGCTTTCTTT. As protein: CATSSSKGKGAFF. The whole variable domain, remainder taken from reference TRBV15 and TRBJ1-1, is DAMVIQNPRYQVTQFGKPVTLSCSQTLNHNVMYWYQQKSSQAPKLLFHYYDKDFNNEADTPDNFQSRRPNTSFCFLDIRSPGLGDTAMYLCATSSSKGKGAFFGQGTRLTVV.

The J gene is TRBJ2-3, the V gene TRBV10-3; perhaps TRBD2 as D (5 bases). V lost 0 bases and J 4 bases, leaving 11 bases between the germline ends. Germline V lookup: CDR1 ENHRY, CDR2 SYGVKD. CDR3 length: 15 residues. DNA for the CDR3: TGTGCCATCAGTGAGTCGATGACTACCCCAGATACGCAGTATTTT. Its protein product is CAISESMTTPDTQYF.

The V call is TRBV30, the J call TRBJ2-3; D might be TRBD2 (6 bases). V lost 0 bases to trimming and J lost 2 bases, with 12 bases between them. Germline CDR1 GTSNPN, CDR2 SVGIG (reference sequence). The CDR3 length is 15 residues. The CDR3 sequence is CAWSVLLAVTDTQYF. The DNA for the CDR3 is TGTGCCTGGAGTGTACTACTAGCAGTCACAGATACGCAGTATTTT.

This sequence joins TRBV7-9 and TRBJ1-2; D unclear. CDR1 is SEHNR, CDR2 FQNEAQ, per germline (reference sequence). This CDR3 region has 14 residues. Trimming removed 3 bases at V and 5 bases at J, with 13 bases between. CDR3 DNA sequence: TGTGCCAGCAGCTTCGTGAGGGCGGAGTATGGCTACACCTTC. Encoded protein: CASSFVRAEYGYTF.

The V call is TRBV3-1 (or the pseudogene TRBV3-2), the J call TRBJ2-3; no clear D. Germline CDR1 and CDR2: LGHDT and YNNKEL (reference sequence). The CDR3 spans 12 residues. Trimming took 2 bases from V and 15 from J, leaving 15 bases between them. CDR3 amino acids: CASSQIAPVIYF. CDR3 sequence (DNA): TGTGCCAGCAGCCAAATCGCCCCGGTGATTTATTTT.

The chain recombines TRBV12-5 with TRBJ2-5, with 8 positions matching TRBD1. The CDR3 covers 14 residues. The V and J ends lost 7 bases and 4 bases, in that order; junction bases with no gene match: 8. CDR1 LGHNT and CDR2 FRNRAP come from the germline V gene. CDR3 nucleotides: TGTGCTAGTGCCCCGACAGGGGATCGAGAGACCCAGTACTTC. Its translation is CASAPTGDRETQYF.

This chain joins TRBV19 and TRBJ2-7; the D gene is possibly TRBD2 (6 bases). Germline V lookup: CDR1 LNHDA, CDR2 SQIVND (reference sequence). V lost 5 bases and J 2 bases, leaving 13 bases between the germline ends. This CDR3 is 14 amino acids long. DNA for the CDR3: TGTGCCAGTAGTGCGGGACTTCCTCCCTACGAGCAGTACTTC. This codes for CASSAGLPPYEQYF.

The V and J genes are TRBV5-1 and TRBJ2-3; D possibly corresponds to TRBD2 (6 bases). The CDR3 totals 14 residues. The ends were cut back, 1 base at V and 0 bases at J, with 6 bases in the middle. Germline CDR1 reads SGHRS; CDR2 reads YFSETQ. The CDR3 region is CASSLRGSTDTQYF. The CDR3 nucleotides read TGCGCCAGCAGCTTGCGGGGGAGCACAGATACGCAGTATTTT.

The gene calls are TRBV9 and TRBJ2-2, with 7 bases that match TRBD1. The CDR3 is 17 amino acids. Germline CDR1 SGDLS, CDR2 YYNGEE. V lost 0 bases to trimming and J lost 2 bases; unmatched junction nucleotides: 7. In nucleotides, the CDR3 is TGTGCCAGCAGCGTAGCCCAACAGGGGCCCAACACCGGGGAGCTGTTTTTT. Protein: CASSVAQQGPNTGELFF.

This clone was counted a few times. This sequence joins TRBV6-2 or TRBV6-3 and TRBJ2-7; D ambiguous. Germline CDR1 MNHEY, CDR2 SVGEGT. V dropped 2 bases and J dropped 2 bases, with 7 bases sitting between them. This CDR3 region has 13 residues. CDR3 in DNA: TGTGCCAGCAGTTACAGGAGTCCCTACGAGCAGTACTTC. Translating it yields CASSYRSPYEQYF.